The 28 T cell receptor beta chains in this list originate from one sample, sequenced in a study of blood T cell repertoires in COVID-19. The method was immunoSEQ multiplex PCR; TCRdb's version includes in-frame clones alone and lacks a portion of them. The sample holds over 90,000 clones, roughly nine tenths seen once. Sample: peripheral blood. These receptors all stem from a man between 50 and 59 years old with active COVID-19.

V usage is TRBV3-1 (or the pseudogene TRBV3-2) and J usage is TRBJ2-7; a weak D match, TRBD1 (6 bases). V was clipped by 5 bases and J by 5 bases, with 34 bases between them. Germline-derived CDR1 and CDR2 are LGHDT and YNNKEL (reference sequence). The CDR3 is made up of 20 amino acids. The CDR3 loop reads CASSYLKTNHPPQGINEQYF. CDR3 bases: TGTGCCAGCAGCTACCTAAAAACCAATCACCCACCCCAGGGGATAAACGAGCAGTACTTC.

The sample holds one count of this clone. The J gene is TRBJ1-5, the V gene TRBV3-1 (or the pseudogene TRBV3-2); weak D call: TRBD1 (5 bases). The CDR3 contains 18 residues. Germline CDR1 is LGHDT and CDR2 is YNNKEL (reference sequence). Deletions cut 8 bases from V and 0 bases from J, with 23 bases between. The CDR3 nucleotides read TGTGCCAGCCCCCCTTCTTGGATTCGGGGGGATAGCAATCAGCCCCAGCATTTT. Amino acids: CASPPSWIRGDSNQPQHF.

The V call is TRBV4-1, the J call TRBJ1-6; possible D gene TRBD1, 5 bases. The CDR3 consists of 16 residues. The V and J ends lost 1 base and 8 bases respectively, with 15 bases between them. Germline V CDR1 and CDR2: MGHRA, YSYEKL. The CDR3 region has the DNA TGCGCCAGCAGCCAAGGGGGGGGAGTTGGGGATTCACCCCTCCACTTT. The encoded protein is CASSQGGGVGDSPLHF.

This sequence joins TRBV7-2 and TRBJ1-2; tentative D call: TRBD1 (6 bases). The V gene lost 5 bases and the J gene lost 1 base, with 14 bases spanning the gap. The CDR3 totals 15 residues. Germline V lookup: CDR1 SGHTA, CDR2 FQGNSA. The CDR3 DNA sequence: TGTGCCAGCAGCGCACAGGGAAAGGTTAACTATGGCTACACCTTC. Translation gives CASSAQGKVNYGYTF.

The V call is TRBV15, the J call TRBJ2-1, with 9 positions matching TRBD1. The CDR3 totals 16 residues. Trimming cost V 0 bases and J 8 bases; bases outside gene matches: 8. CDR1 and CDR2 from the germline V gene are LNHNV and YYDKDF (reference sequence). The DNA for the CDR3 is TGTGCCACCAGCAGAGATCGGGGGACAGGGTTTTATGAGCAGTTCTTC. This codes for CATSRDRGTGFYEQFF. The complete variable domain, with remaining parts taken from reference TRBV15 and TRBJ2-1, reads DAMVIQNPRYQVTQFGKPVTLSCSQTLNHNVMYWYQQKSSQAPKLLFHYYDKDFNNEADTPDNFQSRRPNTSFCFLDIRSPGLGDTAMYLCATSRDRGTGFYEQFFGPGTRLTVL.

The rearrangement links TRBV7-9 to TRBJ1-2; D remains ambiguous. Germline V gives CDR1 SEHNR, CDR2 FQNEAQ (reference sequence). The CDR3 length is 13 residues. V was clipped by 6 bases and J by 6 bases, with 14 bases between them. CDR3 coding DNA: TGTGCCAGCAGTTTTAGACCGGAGAATGGCTACACCTTC. This translates into CASSFRPENGYTF.

This clone occurred once. The chain carries TRBV10-1 and TRBJ2-2; weak D call: TRBD2 (7 bases). Germline loops: CDR1 WNHNN, CDR2 SYGVQD (reference sequence). This CDR3 region has 15 residues. V lost 8 bases to trimming and J lost 3 bases, with 16 bases between them. The chain's CDR3 is CASLAGGRDTGELFF. For the CDR3, the DNA is TGCGCCAGCCTGGCCGGGGGGCGAGACACCGGGGAGCTGTTTTTT.

V is TRBV6-5 and J is TRBJ1-1; 7 nucleotides match TRBD1. The CDR3 totals 13 residues. CDR1 is MNHEY and CDR2 is SVGAGI in the germline V gene. V was pared by 4 bases and J by 6 bases, with 5 bases of the junction left unmatched. DNA for the CDR3: TGTGCCAGCAGTTTACCCGGGACAGCTGAAGCTTTCTTT. This gives the protein CASSLPGTAEAFF.

The rearrangement joins TRBV3-1 (or the pseudogene TRBV3-2) to TRBJ1-2; the D gene is possibly TRBD1 (5 bases). This CDR3 comprises 12 residues. Deletions cut 4 bases from V and 11 bases from J, with 14 bases between. Germline V CDR1 and CDR2: LGHDT, YNNKEL (reference sequence). The CDR3 DNA reads as TGTGCCAGCAGCCGGGCGACAGACTCTTACACCTTC. Translating it yields CASSRATDSYTF.

In this sample, this clone turned up a few times. V usage is TRBV5-1 and J usage is TRBJ2-7, with 7 bases identical to TRBD1. Losses at the gene ends were 0 bases for V and 5 bases for J; bases not matched to a gene: 2. This CDR3 region has 13 residues. Germline loops: CDR1 SGHRS, CDR2 YFSETQ. The CDR3, as DNA: TGCGCCAGCAGCTTGGAACAGGGGAACGAGCAGTACTTC. Translated: CASSLEQGNEQYF.

The chain carries TRBV25-1 and TRBJ1-2; tentative D call: TRBD1 (6 bases). Germline CDR1 and CDR2: MGHDK and SYGVNS. The CDR3 extends over 17 amino acids. V was pared by 1 base and J by 1 base, with 16 bases between. CDR3 nucleotide sequence: TGTGCCAGCAGTGAATTCGACAGGCCCACGCTTAACTATGGCTACACCTTC. This gives the protein CASSEFDRPTLNYGYTF.

The gene calls are TRBV4-2 and TRBJ2-1, with 10 bases aligning to TRBD2. This CDR3 has 16 residues. J lost 4 bases, V lost 3 bases, and 6 bases had no gene match. CDR1 is LGHNA and CDR2 is YNFKEQ in the germline V gene. DNA for the CDR3: TGTGCCAGCAGCCATGAGCGGGGGGGTGGGTACAATGAGCAGTTCTTC. Translation: CASSHERGGGYNEQFF.

The chain couples TRBV12-5 to TRBJ1-3; D gene ambiguous. This CDR3 spans 14 amino acids. CDR1 is LGHNT, CDR2 FRNRAP, per germline. The ends were cut back, 0 bases at V and 4 bases at J, with 7 bases in the middle. Written as DNA, the CDR3 is TGTGCTAGTGGTTTGGTCACATTGGGAAACACCATATATTTT. Protein product: CASGLVTLGNTIYF. Looking up the rest from reference TRBV12-5 and TRBJ1-3 gives the full variable domain: DARVTQTPRHKVTEMGQEVTMRCQPILGHNTVFWYRQTMMQGLELLAYFRNRAPLDDSGMPKDRFSAEMPDATLATLKIQPSEPRDSAVYFCASGLVTLGNTIYFGEGSWLTVV.

The chain combines TRBV5-1 with TRBJ1-2; D is possibly TRBD1 (6 bases). V was cut by 0 bases and J by 4 bases, with 16 bases left in between. The length of the CDR3 is 16 residues. Germline loops: CDR1 SGHRS, CDR2 YFSETQ. The CDR3 spells CASSLGVGGLSYGYTF. The CDR3 DNA reads as TGCGCCAGCAGCTTGGGAGTGGGGGGGCTCAGCTATGGCTACACCTTC.

This chain uses TRBV7-9 with TRBJ2-7, with a weak D call TRBD1 (6 bases). CDR3 size: 12 residues. Looked up from germline, CDR1 is SEHNR and CDR2 is FQNEAQ (reference sequence). With 5 bases removed from V and 4 bases from J, the gap between germline ends came to 9 bases. This chain's CDR3 is CASSRTVYEQYF. The CDR3 DNA is TGTGCCAGCAGCCGGACAGTGTACGAGCAGTACTTC.

CDR3 bases: TGTGCTAGTGGTCCCGGACAGGGGGGCCTCTACGAGCAGTACTTC. Translation gives CASGPGQGGLYEQYF. This sequence joins TRBV12-5 and TRBJ2-7, with 10 bases aligning to TRBD1. Germline V gene lookup returns CDR1 LGHNT and CDR2 FRNRAP. This CDR3 region has 15 residues. V trimming: 5 bases; J trimming: 3 bases; junction bases outside the gene matches: 7.

The chain recombines TRBV20-1 with TRBJ1-2, with D perhaps matching TRBD1 (5 bases). The CDR3 has 10 residues. Trimming took 6 bases from V and 8 from J, leaving 10 bases between them. The germline CDR1 and CDR2 sequences are DFQATT and SNEGSKA (reference sequence). CDR3 loop: CSAPDRGYTF. CDR3 in DNA: TGCAGTGCCCCCGACAGAGGCTACACCTTC.

This clone was observed once. The chain links TRBV7-2 to TRBJ2-7; 8 positions agree with TRBD2. Germline values: CDR1 SGHTA, CDR2 FQGNSA. CDR3 length equals 15 residues. Germline trimming cut 2 bases from V and 6 bases from J; bases unmatched to any gene: 9. CDR3 loop: CASSLLYGGASEQYF. DNA of the CDR3: TGTGCCAGCAGCTTACTTTACGGGGGGGCCTCCGAGCAGTACTTC.

The chain is built from TRBV6-5 and TRBJ1-2, with 8 bases lining up with TRBD1. This CDR3 comprises 11 residues. Germline-derived CDR1 and CDR2 are MNHEY and SVGAGI. After removal of 6 bases from V and 9 bases from J, the junction contained 3 bases not matched to a gene. Here the CDR3 DNA reads TGTGCCAGCAGGACAGGGGAGAGCTACACCTTC. Residues: CASRTGESYTF.

The chain is built from TRBV6-5 and TRBJ1-1; D possibly corresponds to TRBD1 (5 bases). Germline V lookup: CDR1 MNHEY, CDR2 SVGAGI. CDR3 length: 11 residues. V lost 4 bases and J lost 10, with 10 bases in between. CDR3 nucleotides: TGTGCCAGCAGTTGGCAAGGGGTAGCTTTCTTT. Its translation is CASSWQGVAFF.

This chain links TRBV10-3 with TRBJ2-3; D unresolved. V shed 4 bases and J shed 0 bases, with 5 bases lying between them. This CDR3 spans 13 amino acids. Germline-derived CDR1 and CDR2 are ENHRY and SYGVKD. The CDR3 protein is CAISAVSTDTQYF. DNA for the CDR3: TGTGCCATCAGTGCGGTTAGCACAGATACGCAGTATTTT.

Only one count was recorded for this clone. The rearrangement joins TRBV4-1 to TRBJ2-3, with D possibly being TRBD1 (5 bases). The CDR3 extends over 15 amino acids. The germline V gene encodes CDR1 MGHRA and CDR2 YSYEKL. Trimming took 0 bases from V and 4 from J, leaving 11 bases between them. The CDR3 DNA is TGCGCCAGCAGCCAAGACAGGGATGGTCCAGATACGCAGTATTTT. Protein product: CASSQDRDGPDTQYF.

The V call is TRBV30, the J call TRBJ2-2; D unclear. V gave up 1 base and J gave up 2 bases, with 14 bases separating them. Looked up from germline, CDR1 is GTSNPN and CDR2 is SVGIG (reference sequence). This CDR3 has 16 residues. This CDR3 reads CAWSASRSSNTGELFF. CDR3 nucleotide sequence: TGTGCCTGGAGTGCCTCTAGGTCGAGTAACACCGGGGAGCTGTTTTTT.

J is TRBJ2-3 and V is TRBV6-5; D is perhaps TRBD2 (5 bases). Germline V gene sequence: CDR1 MNHEY, CDR2 SVGAGI. The CDR3 loop spans 15 amino acids. The V and J ends lost 0 bases and 6 bases respectively, with 13 bases between them. CDR3 sequence reads: CASSYSGPQRDTQYF. CDR3 nucleotides: TGTGCCAGCAGTTACTCGGGCCCCCAGCGGGATACGCAGTATTTT.

The chain has TRBV5-4 and TRBJ2-2; 10 bases are shared with TRBD2. The length of the CDR3 is 16 residues. CDR1 SGHNT and CDR2 YYREEE come from the germline V gene (reference sequence). Trimming at V came to 4 bases and at J to 5 bases, leaving 8 bases not matched to a gene. The CDR3 DNA reads as TGTGCCAGCAGCCGTCTAAGCGGGGGGGCGACCGGGGAGCTGTTTTTT. Its protein product is CASSRLSGGATGELFF.

This clone is a singleton in its sample. The chain carries TRBV7-9 and TRBJ2-3, with a tentative D call TRBD2 (5 bases). This CDR3 has 13 residues. The germline V and J ends were trimmed by 5 bases and 3 bases, with 9 bases remaining between them. CDR1 and CDR2 from the germline V gene are SEHNR and FQNEAQ (reference sequence). This CDR3 reads CASSTGGTDTQYF. The CDR3 nucleotides are TGTGCCAGCAGCACGGGCGGGACAGATACGCAGTATTTT.

The V call is TRBV5-6, the J call TRBJ1-2, with 11 bases aligning to TRBD1. This CDR3 comprises 18 residues. Germline assignment: CDR1 SGHDT and CDR2 YYEEEE. V lost 3 bases to trimming and J lost 2 bases; unmatched junction nucleotides: 12. CDR3 sequence (DNA): TGTGCCAGCAGCTCTCCGGGACAGGGGGTTCTCTTAAACTATGGCTACACCTTC. Translated: CASSSPGQGVLLNYGYTF.

This rearrangement joins TRBV30 to TRBJ2-5; tentatively, D is TRBD2 (6 bases). V lost 2 bases and J 1 base, leaving 17 bases between the germline ends. Germline V CDR1 and CDR2: GTSNPN, SVGIG (reference sequence). This CDR3 comprises 16 residues. The CDR3 spells CAWSRPRDWGQETQYF. The CDR3 coding sequence is TGTGCCTGGAGTCGGCCCCGGGACTGGGGCCAAGAGACCCAGTACTTC. Variable domain in full (rest from reference TRBV30 and TRBJ2-5): SQTIHQWPATLVQPVGSPLSLECTVEGTSNPNLYWYRQAAGRGLQLLFYSVGIGQISSEVPQNLSASRPQDRQFILSSKKLLLSDSGFYLCAWSRPRDWGQETQYFGPGTRLLVL.